This TCR beta chain was obtained from a study of control samples from healthy donors and cancer patients (TCRdb year 2020). With respect to this clone: The clone's antigen remains unknown. The sample holds no much larger clone one base away, and base qualities are not on file.

V trim: 7 bases; J trim: 5 bases; unmatched bases: 5. The CDR3 numbers 13 residues from cysteine through phenylalanine. Just the 39-base CDR3 DNA is kept, in frame starting at base 1. CDR1 and CDR2, per the germline V gene, are MDHEN and SYDVKM. Library construction relied on the immunoSEQ multiplex PCR assay. Drawn from immuneACCESS, this table holds only the in-frame rearrangements with V and J called that TCRdb kept. Clones are partly lost; checked studies trace under half to an unresolved V gene and leave the rest unexplained. The sample table contains fewer than 200,000 clones; only one count was recorded for just under 95% of them. Roughly 4% of the sample lies in the top ten.

The sequence came from an older woman in good health. Material: blood. The sequence joins TRBV28 to TRBJ2-7, and 10 junction bases match TRBD1. The CDR3 sequence is CASTRQGADEQYF. The DNA sequence is as follows: TGTGCCAGCACCCGACAGGGGGCGGACGAGCAGTACTTC.